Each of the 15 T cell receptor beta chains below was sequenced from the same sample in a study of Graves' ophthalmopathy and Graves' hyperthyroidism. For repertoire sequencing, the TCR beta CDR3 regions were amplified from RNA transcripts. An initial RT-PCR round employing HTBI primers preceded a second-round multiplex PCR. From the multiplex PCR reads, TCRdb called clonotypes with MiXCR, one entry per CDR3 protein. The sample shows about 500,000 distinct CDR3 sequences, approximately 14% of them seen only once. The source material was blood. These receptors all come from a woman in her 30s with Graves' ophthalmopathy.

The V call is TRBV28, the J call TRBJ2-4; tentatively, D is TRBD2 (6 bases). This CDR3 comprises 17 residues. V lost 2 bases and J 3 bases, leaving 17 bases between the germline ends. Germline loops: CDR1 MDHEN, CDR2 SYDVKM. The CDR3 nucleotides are TGTGCCAGCAGTTTAGGGGAGGCCCTTAGGGGCAAAAACATTCAGTACTTC. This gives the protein CASSLGEALRGKNIQYF. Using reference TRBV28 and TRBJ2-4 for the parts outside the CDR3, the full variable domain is DVKVTQSSRYLVKRTGEKVFLECVQDMDHENMFWYRQDPGLGLRLIYFSYDVKMKEKGDIPEGYSVSREKKERFSLILESASTNQTSMYLCASSLGEALRGKNIQYFGAGTRLSVL.

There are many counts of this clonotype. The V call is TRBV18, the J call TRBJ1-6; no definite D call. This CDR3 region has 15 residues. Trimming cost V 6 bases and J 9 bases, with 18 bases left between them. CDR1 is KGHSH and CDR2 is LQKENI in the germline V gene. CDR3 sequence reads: CASSRTGEYGSPLHF. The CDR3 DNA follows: TGTGCCAGCTCCCGCACCGGGGAGTACGGTTCACCCCTCCACTTT.

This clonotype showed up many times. The CDR3 coding sequence is TGCAGTGCAACCGGGACTAGCGGGGAAACCTACGAGCAGTACTTC. It specifies CSATGTSGETYEQYF. The chain carries TRBV20-1 and TRBJ2-7; 13 nucleotides align to TRBD2. CDR3 length: 15 amino acids. The ends lost 6 bases at V and 2 bases at J; junction bases unmatched: 7. Germline lookup yields CDR1 DFQATT and CDR2 SNEGSKA (reference sequence).

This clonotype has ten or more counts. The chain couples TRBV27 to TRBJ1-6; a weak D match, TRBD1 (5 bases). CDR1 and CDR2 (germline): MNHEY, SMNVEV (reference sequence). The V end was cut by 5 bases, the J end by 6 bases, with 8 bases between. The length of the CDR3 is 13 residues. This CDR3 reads CASSLQVNSPLHF. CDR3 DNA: TGTGCCAGCAGTCTACAGGTTAATTCACCCCTCCACTTT.

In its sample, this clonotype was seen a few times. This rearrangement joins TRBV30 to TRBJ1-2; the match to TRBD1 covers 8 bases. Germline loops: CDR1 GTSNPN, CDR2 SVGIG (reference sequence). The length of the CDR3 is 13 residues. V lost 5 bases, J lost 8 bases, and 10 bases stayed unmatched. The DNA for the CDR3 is TGTGCCTGGTGGGCCGGGACAGGTTTCGGCTACACCTTC. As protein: CAWWAGTGFGYTF.

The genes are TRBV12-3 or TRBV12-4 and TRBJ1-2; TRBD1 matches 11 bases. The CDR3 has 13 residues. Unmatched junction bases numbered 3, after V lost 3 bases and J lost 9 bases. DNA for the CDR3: TGTGCCAGCAGTTTGGGACAGGGGGATAGCTACACCTTC. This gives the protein CASSLGQGDSYTF.

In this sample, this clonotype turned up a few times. CDR3 DNA sequence: TGTGCCACCAGTCTAGTCCACCCACGGGGGACCCAGTACTTC. Residues: CATSLVHPRGTQYF. The genes are TRBV24-1 and TRBJ2-5; possible D gene TRBD2, 5 bases. The CDR3 covers 14 residues. Trimming shortened V by 6 bases and J by 7 bases, and 17 bases separated the two germline ends. Germline CDR1 reads KGHDR; CDR2 reads SFDVKD.

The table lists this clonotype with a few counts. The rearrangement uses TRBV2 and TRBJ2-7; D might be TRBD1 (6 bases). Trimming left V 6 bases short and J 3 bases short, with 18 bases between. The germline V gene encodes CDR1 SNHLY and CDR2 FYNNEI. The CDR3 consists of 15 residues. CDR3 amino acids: CASRIASGTLYEQYF. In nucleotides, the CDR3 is TGTGCCAGCAGAATAGCCTCCGGGACACTCTACGAGCAGTACTTC.

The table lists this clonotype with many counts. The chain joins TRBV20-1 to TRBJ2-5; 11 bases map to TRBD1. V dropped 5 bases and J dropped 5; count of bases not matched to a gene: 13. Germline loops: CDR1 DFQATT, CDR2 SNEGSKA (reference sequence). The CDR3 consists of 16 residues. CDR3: CSAGGQGVVREETQYF. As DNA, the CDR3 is TGCAGTGCTGGGGGACAGGGGGTCGTTCGAGAGGAGACCCAGTACTTC.

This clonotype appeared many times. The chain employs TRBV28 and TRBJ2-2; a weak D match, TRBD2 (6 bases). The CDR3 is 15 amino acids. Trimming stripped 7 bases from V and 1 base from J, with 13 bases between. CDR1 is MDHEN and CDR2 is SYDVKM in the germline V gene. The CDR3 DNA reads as TGTGCCAGCAAGGAGCAGGGACTGAACACCGGGGAGCTGTTTTTT. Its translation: CASKEQGLNTGELFF.

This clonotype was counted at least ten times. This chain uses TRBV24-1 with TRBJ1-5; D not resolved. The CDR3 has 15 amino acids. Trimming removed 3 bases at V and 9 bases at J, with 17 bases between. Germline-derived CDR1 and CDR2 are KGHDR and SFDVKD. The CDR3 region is CATSDADSYGPPQHF. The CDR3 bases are TGTGCCACCAGTGATGCGGACTCTTATGGACCGCCCCAGCATTTT.

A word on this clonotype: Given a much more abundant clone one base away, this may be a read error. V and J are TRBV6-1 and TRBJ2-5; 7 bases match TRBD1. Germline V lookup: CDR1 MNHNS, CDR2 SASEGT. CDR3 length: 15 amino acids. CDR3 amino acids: CASSQPGTEQETKYF. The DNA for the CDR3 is TGTGCCAGCAGTCAACCCGGGACAGAGCAAGAGACCAAGTACTTC.

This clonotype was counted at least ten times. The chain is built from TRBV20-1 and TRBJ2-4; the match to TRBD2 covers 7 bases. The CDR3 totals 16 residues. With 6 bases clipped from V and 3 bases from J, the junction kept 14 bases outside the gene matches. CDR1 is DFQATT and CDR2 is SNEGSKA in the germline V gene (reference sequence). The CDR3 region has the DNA TGCAGTGCACCTTCCATTCGTGGGGGGGTCAAAAACATTCAGTACTTC. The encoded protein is CSAPSIRGGVKNIQYF.

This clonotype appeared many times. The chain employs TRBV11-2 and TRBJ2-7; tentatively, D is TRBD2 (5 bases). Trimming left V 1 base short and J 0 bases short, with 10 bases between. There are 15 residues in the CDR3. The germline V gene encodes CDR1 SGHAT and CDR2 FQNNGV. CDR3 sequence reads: CASSLVPGSSYEQYF. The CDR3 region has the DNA TGTGCCAGCAGCTTAGTACCTGGGAGCTCCTACGAGCAGTACTTC.

In DNA form, the CDR3 reads TGTGCCAGCAGCTTTAGGGGGACCCAGTACTTC. The encoded protein is CASSFRGTQYF. The chain combines TRBV7-2 with TRBJ2-5; perhaps TRBD1 as D (5 bases). The CDR3 covers 11 residues. Germline V gives CDR1 SGHTA, CDR2 FQGNSA. Between the trimmed V and J ends, which lost 3 bases and 7 bases, there was a span of 6 bases.